Listed here are 21 T cell receptor beta chains from one sample, sequenced in a study of T cell responses to AZD1222 COVID-19 vaccine. TCRdb keeps only in-frame clones here, not all; method: immunoSEQ multiplex PCR. The repertoire has roughly 120,000 clones, about 88% of them found once; the top ten carry about 4.2%. This specimen consisted of peripheral blood, obtained on day 0 of AZD1222 vaccination. These receptors originate from an adult in good health.

The chain joins TRBV6-6 to TRBJ1-5; D is unresolved. This CDR3 is 17 amino acids long. Germline V gene sequence: CDR1 MNHNY, CDR2 SVGAGI (reference sequence). V was clipped by 5 bases and J by 0 bases, with 17 bases between them. CDR3 region: CASSRDPTSYSNQPQHF. Written as DNA, the CDR3 is TGTGCCAGCAGTCGAGATCCGACGTCGTATAGCAATCAGCCCCAGCATTTT.

The CDR3 region is CASSQPSGAYNEQFF. CDR3 nucleotides: TGTGCCAGCAGCCAGCCTAGCGGGGCCTACAATGAGCAGTTCTTC. The chain carries TRBV3-1 (or the pseudogene TRBV3-2) and TRBJ2-1; 9 positions agree with TRBD2. The CDR3 has 15 amino acids. The J segment lost 2 bases and the V segment lost 3 bases, leaving 2 bases of the junction unmatched. From germline, CDR1 is LGHDT and CDR2 YNNKEL (reference sequence).

The chain is built from TRBV7-8 and TRBJ1-5; possible D gene TRBD1, 5 bases. With 4 bases removed from V and 3 bases from J, the gap between germline ends came to 22 bases. This CDR3 region has 18 residues. Germline CDR1 SGHVS, CDR2 FQNEAQ. Written as DNA, the CDR3 is TGTGCCAGCAGCTCCCGCCCGCAGGGATACCCCTCCAATCAGCCCCAGCATTTT. Encoded protein: CASSSRPQGYPSNQPQHF. Full variable domain (outside the CDR3, taken from reference TRBV7-8 and TRBJ1-5): GAGVSQSPRYKVAKRGQDVALRCDPISGHVSLFWYQQALGQGPEFLTYFQNEAQLDKSGLPSDRFFAERPEGSVSTLKIQRTQQEDSAVYLCASSSRPQGYPSNQPQHFGDGTRLSIL.

This sequence joins TRBV6-5 and TRBJ1-1, with 9 bases fitting TRBD1. CDR3 length equals 14 residues. The ends lost 2 bases at V and 4 bases at J; junction bases unmatched: 2. Germline V gene sequence: CDR1 MNHEY, CDR2 SVGAGI. CDR3 DNA: TGTGCCAGCAGTTACCGGACAGGGGTCACTGAAGCTTTCTTT. Protein product: CASSYRTGVTEAFF.

In this sample, this clone turned up once. This chain connects TRBV7-2 to TRBJ2-2; 7 nucleotides align to TRBD2. This CDR3 has 17 amino acids. The junction had 7 bases not matched to a gene; V was cut back by 2 bases and J by 1 base. Germline V CDR1 and CDR2: SGHTA, FQGNSA. CDR3 in amino acids: CASSLRGGGWNTGELFF. In nucleotides, the CDR3 is TGTGCCAGCAGCTTACGCGGGGGAGGGTGGAACACCGGGGAGCTGTTTTTT.

The chain links TRBV7-9 to TRBJ1-4; TRBD1 might be the D (5 bases). This CDR3 is built from 14 residues. Germline values: CDR1 SEHNR, CDR2 FQNEAQ (reference sequence). Trimming removed 1 base at V and 5 bases at J, with 8 bases between. CDR3 amino acids: CASSLGGVNEKLFF. In DNA form, the CDR3 reads TGTGCCAGCAGCTTAGGGGGGGTCAATGAAAAACTGTTTTTT.

V and J are TRBV6-5 and TRBJ2-7; D is perhaps TRBD2 (5 bases). Germline V gene sequence: CDR1 MNHEY, CDR2 SVGAGI. The CDR3 is 14 residues long. V was shortened by 5 bases and J by 5 bases, with 16 bases between the two germline ends. The CDR3 loop is CASSRSGPRNEQYF. CDR3 DNA sequence: TGTGCCAGCAGTCGAAGCGGACCGCGGAACGAGCAGTACTTC.

The genes are TRBV7-2 and TRBJ1-2; TRBD1 aligns across 7 bases. Germline V gives CDR1 SGHTA, CDR2 FQGNSA. V was pared by 6 bases and J by 6 bases, with 4 bases of the junction left unmatched. The CDR3 sequence is 12 residues long. For the CDR3, the DNA is TGTGCCAGCAGTTCGACAGGGCATGGCTACACCTTC. This codes for CASSSTGHGYTF.

The V gene is TRBV4-3, the J gene TRBJ2-3; D might be TRBD2 (5 bases). CDR1 and CDR2 (germline): LGHNA, YSLEER. The CDR3 has 16 amino acids. The V and J ends lost 3 bases and 1 base respectively, with 14 bases between them. In DNA form, the CDR3 reads TGCGCCAGCAGCCACATTTCGGCGCGGGGCACAGATACGCAGTATTTT. This codes for CASSHISARGTDTQYF.

The chain carries TRBV19 and TRBJ2-7; 9 positions agree with TRBD1. With 7 bases clipped from V and 1 base from J, the junction kept 8 bases outside the gene matches. This CDR3 comprises 15 residues. Germline V gene lookup returns CDR1 LNHDA and CDR2 SQIVND (reference sequence). The CDR3 loop reads CASNPGTGSSYEQYF. The CDR3 bases are TGTGCCAGTAATCCCGGGACAGGGTCTTCCTACGAGCAGTACTTC.

The rearrangement uses TRBV18 and TRBJ1-5; D is uncertain. Germline V gene data show CDR1 as KGHSH and CDR2 as LQKENI. This CDR3 contains 15 residues. V was cut by 3 bases and J by 3 bases, with 12 bases left in between. CDR3 amino acids: CASSPRGRDNQPQHF. CDR3 bases: TGTGCCAGCTCACCCCGTGGACGGGACAATCAGCCCCAGCATTTT.

This chain connects TRBV28 to TRBJ1-4, with a possible D match to TRBD1 (5 bases). The CDR3 loop spans 15 amino acids. V gave up 6 bases and J gave up 1 base, with 12 bases separating them. In germline, CDR1 is MDHEN, CDR2 SYDVKM. CDR3 in DNA: TGTGCCAGCAGCCCCCTGACAGAAACTAATGAAAAACTGTTTTTT. Protein product: CASSPLTETNEKLFF.

The chain recombines TRBV24-1 with TRBJ2-3; D unresolved. This CDR3 contains 15 residues. Trimming removed 4 bases from V and 0 bases from J, with 10 bases in between. The germline CDR1 and CDR2 sequences are KGHDR and SFDVKD. In DNA form, the CDR3 reads TGTGCCACCAGTGAAACCGGACGGAGCACAGATACGCAGTATTTT. It codes for CATSETGRSTDTQYF.

J is TRBJ1-2 and V is TRBV9; D unresolved. Germline-derived CDR1 and CDR2 are SGDLS and YYNGEE. CDR3 length: 14 residues. Trimming cost V 0 bases and J 0 bases, with 6 bases left between them. CDR3 nucleotides: TGTGCCAGCAGCGTAGGGTTAGCTAACTATGGCTACACCTTC. It encodes CASSVGLANYGYTF. Drawing the rest from reference TRBV9 and TRBJ1-2, the complete variable domain is DSGVTQTPKHLITATGQRVTLRCSPRSGDLSVYWYQQSLDQGLQFLIQYYNGEERAKGNILERFSAQQFPDLHSELNLSSLELGDSALYFCASSVGLANYGYTFGSGTRLTVV.

J is TRBJ1-5 and V is TRBV3-1 (or the pseudogene TRBV3-2); D is uncertain. CDR1 and CDR2 (germline): LGHDT, YNNKEL (reference sequence). Trimming left V 1 base short and J 0 bases short, with 10 bases between. There are 16 residues in the CDR3. The CDR3 DNA sequence: TGTGCCAGCAGCCAAGTAGACGGTCATAGCAATCAGCCCCAGCATTTT. Translated: CASSQVDGHSNQPQHF.

The rearrangement uses TRBV7-9 and TRBJ1-2; D is unclear. This CDR3 spans 13 amino acids. CDR1 is SEHNR and CDR2 is FQNEAQ in the germline V gene (reference sequence). The germline V and J ends were trimmed by 5 bases and 3 bases, with 10 bases remaining between them. DNA of the CDR3: TGTGCCAGCAGCGGAGGTTGGGACTATGGCTACACCTTC. Translated, it gives CASSGGWDYGYTF. Drawing the rest from reference TRBV7-9 and TRBJ1-2, the complete variable domain is DTGVSQNPRHKITKRGQNVTFRCDPISEHNRLYWYRQTLGQGPEFLTYFQNEAQLEKSRLLSDRFSAERPKGSFSTLEIQRTEQGDSAMYLCASSGGWDYGYTFGSGTRLTVV.

This chain joins TRBV6-2 or TRBV6-3 and TRBJ1-5, with D uncertain. Germline-derived CDR1 and CDR2 are MNHEY and SVGEGT. Trimming took off 5 bases at V and 0 bases at J, with 17 bases between the two ends. The CDR3 is made up of 17 amino acids. The CDR3 loop reads CASSPSKGTYSNQPQHF. The CDR3 DNA sequence: TGTGCCAGCAGTCCCTCGAAGGGTACCTATAGCAATCAGCCCCAGCATTTT.

V usage is TRBV4-2 and J usage is TRBJ1-2; TRBD1 aligns across 10 bases. The germline V gene encodes CDR1 LGHNA and CDR2 YNFKEQ. The CDR3 consists of 15 residues. Trimming took 4 bases from V and 3 from J; bases not matched to a gene: 5. Written as DNA, the CDR3 is TGTGCCAGCAGCCCAGGACAGGGGGAGGACTATGGCTACACCTTC. This translates into CASSPGQGEDYGYTF.

This chain connects TRBV30 to TRBJ1-5, with D tentatively TRBD1 (5 bases). Germline V gives CDR1 GTSNPN, CDR2 SVGIG (reference sequence). V gave up 2 bases and J gave up 0 bases, with 8 bases separating them. This CDR3 has 14 amino acids. CDR3 nucleotides: TGTGCCTGGAGTCGACAGAATAGCAATCAGCCCCAGCATTTT. Its protein is CAWSRQNSNQPQHF.

This chain connects TRBV7-9 to TRBJ1-4; D is undetermined. CDR1 and CDR2 (germline): SEHNR, FQNEAQ (reference sequence). V was pared by 4 bases and J by 4 bases, with 10 bases between. There are 14 residues in the CDR3. This CDR3 reads CASSWNPGNEKLFF. In nucleotides, the CDR3 is TGTGCCAGCAGCTGGAATCCCGGTAATGAAAAACTGTTTTTT.

The chain combines TRBV28 with TRBJ1-5; 7 bases line up with TRBD1. Germline CDR1 reads MDHEN; CDR2 reads SYDVKM. This CDR3 has 15 residues. The V gene end was trimmed by 3 bases and the J gene end by 6 bases; junction bases not matched to a gene: 8. The CDR3 here is CASSFPSGGSQPQHF. Here the CDR3 DNA reads TGTGCCAGCAGTTTTCCGTCAGGGGGTAGTCAGCCCCAGCATTTT. The full variable domain, in which reference TRBV28 and TRBJ1-5 provide the parts outside the CDR3, is DVKVTQSSRYLVKRTGEKVFLECVQDMDHENMFWYRQDPGLGLRLIYFSYDVKMKEKGDIPEGYSVSREKKERFSLILESASTNQTSMYLCASSFPSGGSQPQHFGDGTRLSIL.